A selection of T cell receptor beta chains follows, all from one sample in a study of cytomegalovirus exposure and HLA in healthy donors. The method was immunoSEQ multiplex PCR; TCRdb's version includes in-frame clones alone and lacks a portion of them. The sample carries around 250,000 clones, less than 95% recorded once. The sequencing sample was made of PBMCs. The receptors shown here come from a woman under 40 in good health and CMV-seronegative. CDR3s include the opening cysteine and the closing phenylalanine or tryptophan. The D gene is left open where the match is weak. Size tells how often a clone was seen (once, few, many) or the class of an expanded clone, and some rows leave it out.

clone size: NA; D gene: NA; J gene: TRBJ1-2; V gene: TRBV7-9; CDR3 protein: CASSFISFGQGYTF; CDR3 DNA: NA
clone size: NA; D gene: TRBD2; J gene: TRBJ2-3; V gene: TRBV9; CDR3 protein: CASSVLAGVFADTQYF; CDR3 DNA: TGTGCCAGCAGCGTACTAGCGGGAGTTTTCGCAGATACGCAGTATTTT
clone size: NA; D gene: NA; J gene: TRBJ2-6; V gene: TRBV11-2; CDR3 protein: CASSSTVSGANVLTF; CDR3 DNA: TGTGCCAGCAGTTCGACGGTGTCTGGGGCCAACGTCCTGACTTTC
clone size: NA; D gene: NA; J gene: TRBJ2-5; V gene: TRBV5-1; CDR3 protein: CASSFGLVGETQYF; CDR3 DNA: TGCGCCAGCAGCTTCGGACTTGTAGGAGAGACCCAGTACTTC
clone size: NA; D gene: NA; J gene: TRBJ2-7; V gene: TRBV6-5; CDR3 protein: CASSLRDGFYEQYF; CDR3 DNA: TGTGCCAGCAGTCTCCGGGACGGATTCTACGAGCAGTACTTC
clone size: NA; D gene: NA; J gene: TRBJ2-7; V gene: TRBV4-2; CDR3 protein: CASSQDYNTREEQYF; CDR3 DNA: TGTGCCAGCAGCCAAGATTATAACACCCGGGAGGAGCAGTACTTC
clone size: NA; D gene: TRBD2; J gene: TRBJ2-7; V gene: TRBV6-1; CDR3 protein: CASSKGLEVYEQYF; CDR3 DNA: TGTGCCAGCAGTAAGGGACTAGAAGTCTACGAGCAGTACTTC
clone size: NA; D gene: NA; J gene: TRBJ2-7; V gene: TRBV5-1; CDR3 protein: CASSLETERQYF; CDR3 DNA: TGCGCCAGCAGCTTGGAAACAGAGCGGCAGTACTTC
clone size: NA; D gene: TRBD2; J gene: TRBJ2-7; V gene: TRBV2; CDR3 protein: CASSRLAGGSYEQYF; CDR3 DNA: TGTGCCAGCAGTAGACTAGCGGGAGGCTCCTACGAGCAGTACTTC
clone size: few; D gene: NA; J gene: TRBJ2-7; V gene: TRBV28; CDR3 protein: CASRFPQTYEQYF; CDR3 DNA: TGTGCCAGCAGATTTCCCCAGACCTACGAGCAGTACTTC
clone size: once; D gene: TRBD1; J gene: TRBJ2-7; V gene: TRBV4-3; CDR3 protein: CASSQDLGGNIYEQYF; CDR3 DNA: TGCGCCAGCAGCCAAGACTTAGGGGGCAATATCTACGAGCAGTACTTC
clone size: NA; D gene: TRBD1; J gene: TRBJ2-5; V gene: TRBV18; CDR3 protein: CASSLTDRDQETQYF; CDR3 DNA: TGTGCCAGCTCACTCACCGACAGGGACCAAGAGACCCAGTACTTC
clone size: NA; D gene: TRBD2; J gene: TRBJ2-7; V gene: TRBV11-2; CDR3 protein: CASSFSGGSFNEQYF; CDR3 DNA: TGTGCCAGCAGCTTCTCTGGCGGGAGCTTCAACGAGCAGTACTTC
clone size: NA; D gene: TRBD1; J gene: TRBJ2-1; V gene: TRBV27; CDR3 protein: CASSPRQGALNEQFF; CDR3 DNA: TGTGCCAGCAGTCCACGACAGGGGGCGCTGAATGAGCAGTTCTTC
clone size: NA; D gene: TRBD1; J gene: TRBJ2-7; V gene: TRBV4-3; CDR3 protein: CASSDGQGYEQYF; CDR3 DNA: TGCGCCAGCAGCGACGGACAGGGCTACGAGCAGTACTTC
clone size: NA; D gene: TRBD2; J gene: TRBJ2-7; V gene: TRBV5-4; CDR3 protein: CASSLGGLGARTSGTAF; CDR3 DNA: TGTGCCAGCAGCTTGGGGGGCCTGGGGGCCCGAACTAGCGGGACCGCCTTC
clone size: NA; D gene: TRBD1; J gene: TRBJ2-3; V gene: TRBV13; CDR3 protein: CASSGSFLSGQSTDTQYF; CDR3 DNA: TGTGCCAGCAGCGGATCCTTTCTCTCGGGACAGAGCACAGATACGCAGTATTTT
clone size: NA; D gene: TRBD2; J gene: TRBJ2-3; V gene: TRBV6-6; CDR3 protein: CASSNLAGVTDTQYF; CDR3 DNA: TGTGCCAGCAGTAATCTAGCGGGAGTAACAGATACGCAGTATTTT
clone size: NA; D gene: NA; J gene: TRBJ1-1; V gene: TRBV15; CDR3 protein: CATSRGRTANTEAFF; CDR3 DNA: TGTGCCACCAGCAGAGGGAGGACAGCGAACACTGAAGCTTTCTTT
clone size: NA; D gene: TRBD2; J gene: TRBJ2-7; V gene: TRBV9; CDR3 protein: CASSLSGNFYEQYF; CDR3 DNA: TGTGCCAGCAGCCTAAGCGGGAATTTCTACGAGCAGTACTTC
clone size: NA; D gene: NA; J gene: TRBJ2-3; V gene: TRBV6-6; CDR3 protein: CASSSRQDTQYF; CDR3 DNA: TGTGCCAGCTCCTCTAGGCAGGATACGCAGTATTTT
clone size: NA; D gene: NA; J gene: TRBJ2-1; V gene: TRBV19; CDR3 protein: CASSISGLYNEQFF; CDR3 DNA: TGTGCCAGTAGTATTTCAGGGTTATACAATGAGCAGTTCTTC
clone size: NA; D gene: NA; J gene: TRBJ2-5; V gene: TRBV6-5; CDR3 protein: CASSYIAGHETQYF; CDR3 DNA: TGTGCCAGCAGTTACATAGCAGGGCACGAGACCCAGTACTTC
clone size: NA; D gene: NA; J gene: TRBJ2-7; V gene: TRBV9; CDR3 protein: CASSVWDQGDYEQYF; CDR3 DNA: TGTGCCAGCAGCGTATGGGATCAGGGAGACTACGAGCAGTACTTC
clone size: NA; D gene: TRBD2; J gene: TRBJ2-3; V gene: TRBV7-2; CDR3 protein: CASSLVAGGPDTQYF; CDR3 DNA: TGTGCCAGCAGCTTAGTAGCGGGAGGGCCAGATACGCAGTATTTT
clone size: NA; D gene: TRBD2; J gene: TRBJ2-1; V gene: TRBV5-1; CDR3 protein: CASSLPGRAFYNEQFF; CDR3 DNA: TGCGCCAGCAGCTTGCCGGGGAGGGCCTTCTACAATGAGCAGTTCTTC
clone size: NA; D gene: TRBD2; J gene: TRBJ2-7; V gene: TRBV5-1; CDR3 protein: CASSPQVAGSYEQYF; CDR3 DNA: TGCGCCAGCAGCCCCCAAGTAGCGGGCTCCTACGAGCAGTACTTC
clone size: NA; D gene: NA; J gene: TRBJ1-2; V gene: TRBV7-2; CDR3 protein: CASSPHRADYGYTF; CDR3 DNA: TGTGCCAGCAGCCCACACAGGGCTGACTATGGCTACACCTTC